This T cell receptor (beta chain) was recorded in a study of T cell changes during pregnancy in multiple sclerosis. The repertoire was sequenced with immunoSEQ multiplex PCR; TCRdb's copy has only in-frame clones and lacks some. The repertoire holds about 68,000 clones, with roughly nine tenths as singletons. The ends were cut back, 5 bases at V and 1 base at J, with 17 bases in the middle. Germline V gene data show CDR1 as SGHAT and CDR2 as FQNNGV. CDR3 length: 16 residues. This clonotype was sampled from a female donor with multiple sclerosis, enrolled in a pregnancy study. The sequencing used peripheral blood, collected in the third trimester of pregnancy. The chain couples TRBV11-2 to TRBJ1-1; weak D call: TRBD1 (6 bases). CDR3 amino acids: CASSAWTAFTNTEAFF. In nucleotides, the CDR3 is TGTGCCAGCAGCGCTTGGACAGCCTTCACGAACACTGAAGCTTTCTTT.